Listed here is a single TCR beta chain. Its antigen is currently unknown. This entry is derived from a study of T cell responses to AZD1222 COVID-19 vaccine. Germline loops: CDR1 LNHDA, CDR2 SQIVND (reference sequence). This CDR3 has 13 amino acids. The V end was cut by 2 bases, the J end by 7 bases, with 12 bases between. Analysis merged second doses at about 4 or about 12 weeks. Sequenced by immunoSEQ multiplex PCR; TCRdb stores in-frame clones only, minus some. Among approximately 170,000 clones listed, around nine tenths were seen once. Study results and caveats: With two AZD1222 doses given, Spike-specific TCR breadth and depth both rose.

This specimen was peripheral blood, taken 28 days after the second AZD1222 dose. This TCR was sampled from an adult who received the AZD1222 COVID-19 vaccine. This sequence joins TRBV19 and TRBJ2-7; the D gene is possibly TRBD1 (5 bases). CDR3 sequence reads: CASSIWGPGEQYF. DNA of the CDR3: TGTGCCAGTAGTATATGGGGCCCTGGGGAGCAGTACTTC.